The present T cell receptor beta chain was sequenced within a study of cytomegalovirus exposure and HLA in healthy donors. The primer mix had 60 Vbeta and 13 Jbeta primers. Assay: immunoSEQ multiplex PCR; the TCRdb copy retains only in-frame clones and omits some. The sample includes some 33,000 clones, about 60% of them seen just once. Whole-study findings and limits: A later analysis revealed that TCR association rates differed between HLA loci, peaking at DRB1 and bottoming out at HLA-C. The authors enumerated 150 to 200 TCR beta chains as linked to cytomegalovirus.

This CDR3 is 15 amino acids long. The germline V gene has CDR1 GTSNPN and CDR2 SVGIG (reference sequence). With 4 bases removed from V and 0 bases from J, the gap between germline ends came to 15 bases. A note on this clone: The antigen is unknown.

The TCR comes from a man aged 50-59 years in good health and CMV-seropositive. The specimen was PBMCs. V is TRBV30 and J is TRBJ1-1; D is ambiguous. The CDR3 nucleotides read TGTGCCTGGACCGGGCGGGTCCGCATGAACACTGAAGCTTTCTTT. Amino acid sequence: CAWTGRVRMNTEAFF.